The 15 T cell receptor beta chains presented below share a single source sample, sequenced in a study of CD8 T cells in ankylosing spondylitis. Each CDR3 protein is one row after TCRdb ran MiXCR on the 5' RACE reads. The sample has around 39,000 distinct CDR3 sequences; roughly 13% are singletons. Material for sequencing was synovial fluid, either unsorted or a sorted T cell fraction (not recorded which). The receptors here all came from a male donor with ankylosing spondylitis.

This clonotype was detected many times. The chain joins TRBV27 to TRBJ2-3; no clear D. The CDR3 covers 14 residues. Germline values: CDR1 MNHEY, CDR2 SMNVEV (reference sequence). V was shortened by 6 bases and J by 4 bases, with 14 bases between the two germline ends. This CDR3 is CASRLWGLADTQYF. CDR3 DNA: TGTGCCAGCAGGCTCTGGGGTCTCGCAGATACGCAGTATTTT.

This clonotype was seen only a few times. V and J are TRBV5-4 and TRBJ1-1, with a weak D call TRBD1 (6 bases). The CDR3 covers 14 residues. Germline V gene data show CDR1 as SGHNT and CDR2 as YYREEE (reference sequence). The V gene lost 3 bases and the J gene lost 8 bases, with 17 bases spanning the gap. CDR3 DNA sequence: TGTGCCAGCAGCTATAATTACAGGGAGACGGAAGCTTTCTTT. It specifies CASSYNYRETEAFF.

This clonotype was detected ten times or more. The chain recombines TRBV7-8 with TRBJ2-3; D is undetermined. CDR3 length: 16 amino acids. V shed 1 base and J shed 0 bases, with 11 bases lying between them. Germline CDR1 reads SGHVS; CDR2 reads FQNEAQ. The CDR3 DNA follows: TGTGCCAGCAGCTTAGAGCCAGCGTTGAGCACAGATACGCAGTATTTT. This gives the protein CASSLEPALSTDTQYF. Filled out from reference TRBV7-8 and TRBJ2-3, the complete variable domain reads GAGVSQSPRYKVAKRGQDVALRCDPISGHVSLFWYQQALGQGPEFLTYFQNEAQLDKSGLPSDRFFAERPEGSVSTLKIQRTQQEDSAVYLCASSLEPALSTDTQYFGPGTRLTVL.

This clonotype is labeled as medium-sized (0.01 to 0.1%). This chain uses TRBV27 with TRBJ1-2; TRBD1 is a possible D gene (6 bases). Trimming removed 4 bases at V and 4 bases at J, with 10 bases between. Germline V gene lookup returns CDR1 MNHEY and CDR2 SMNVEV (reference sequence). This CDR3 region has 13 residues. The CDR3 DNA reads TGTGCCAGCAGTTCGAGGGGGGGCTATGGCTACACCTTC. Translated, it gives CASSSRGGYGYTF.

J is TRBJ1-6 and V is TRBV7-8, with unresolved D. Germline V gene data show CDR1 as SGHVS and CDR2 as FQNEAQ. This CDR3 region has 17 residues. Trimming pared 1 base from V and 1 base from J, leaving 11 bases between. The CDR3 loop reads CASSLGRVGSYNSPLHF. In DNA, the CDR3 is TGTGCCAGCAGCTTAGGCCGTGTCGGTTCCTATAATTCACCCCTCCACTTT.

This clonotype was counted ten times or more. CDR3 region: CASSPPTGGADTEAFF. CDR3 DNA: TGTGCCAGTAGTCCCCCGACAGGTGGGGCGGACACTGAAGCTTTCTTT. This chain links TRBV19 with TRBJ1-1; D is possibly TRBD1 (6 bases). V was pared by 5 bases and J by 3 bases, with 19 bases between. From germline, CDR1 is LNHDA and CDR2 SQIVND (reference sequence). CDR3 length: 16 amino acids.

The chain employs TRBV4-1 and TRBJ2-7, with a weak D call TRBD1 (5 bases). Trimming left V 5 bases short and J 2 bases short, with 13 bases between. CDR1 and CDR2 (germline): MGHRA, YSYEKL. The CDR3 spans 14 residues. In nucleotides, the CDR3 is TGCGCCAGCAGCAGAGGACAAATCGCCTACGAGCAGTACTTC. It yields the protein CASSRGQIAYEQYF.

This clonotype showed up many times. The V and J genes are TRBV29-1 and TRBJ2-1; D is possibly TRBD1 or TRBD2 (7 bases each). The germline CDR1 and CDR2 sequences are SQVTM and ANQGSEA. This CDR3 has 14 residues. V was cut by 5 bases and J by 6 bases, with 17 bases left in between. The DNA of the CDR3 is TGCAGCGTTCTTCCTCAGGGGGAGGGCAATGAGCAGTTCTTC. This translates into CSVLPQGEGNEQFF.

This clonotype was seen more than once but under ten times. This chain uses TRBV27 with TRBJ2-7; D is perhaps TRBD1 (6 bases). The V gene's germline CDR1 is MNHEY and CDR2 SMNVEV (reference sequence). The CDR3 is 15 amino acids. V was trimmed by 4 bases and J by 1 base, leaving 14 bases between them. CDR3 DNA sequence: TGTGCCAGCAGTTATCGACAGGTAAAGTCCTACGAGCAGTACTTC. It yields the protein CASSYRQVKSYEQYF.

The J gene is TRBJ2-5, the V gene TRBV24-1; 11 positions agree with TRBD1. Germline values: CDR1 KGHDR, CDR2 SFDVKD. The CDR3 loop spans 15 amino acids. V lost 3 bases and J lost 4; bases outside the gene matches: 3. DNA for the CDR3: TGTGCCACCAGTGATCGGGGACAGGGGGGAGAGACCCAGTACTTC. Amino acid sequence: CATSDRGQGGETQYF.

This chain joins TRBV6-5 and TRBJ2-1; 10 bases are a match to TRBD2. V shed 4 bases, J shed 2 bases, and the junction held 2 bases outside the gene matches. The CDR3 is 15 amino acids. Germline CDR1 and CDR2: MNHEY and SVGAGI. CDR3 DNA: TGTGCCAGCAGTTGGACTAGCGGCCCCTACAATGAGCAGTTCTTC. It yields the protein CASSWTSGPYNEQFF.

At least ten counts were recorded for this clonotype. Because the CDR3's place on the DNA is in doubt, the DNA is left out and the CDR3 is given as listed by TCRdb. The chain uses TRBV28 and TRBJ2-1; the table assigns TRBD2, which was not confirmed against the DNA. Both ends counted, the CDR3 spans 12 residues. CDR1 and CDR2 from the germline V gene are MDHEN and SYDVKM. CDR3 residues: CASSRFGGGTFF.

This CDR3 is CASSGGPSLEQYF. DNA for the CDR3: TGTGCCAGCAGCGGGGGACCGTCCCTCGAGCAGTACTTC. V usage is TRBV5-6 and J usage is TRBJ2-7, with D possibly being TRBD1 or TRBD2 (5 bases each). Germline-derived CDR1 and CDR2 are SGHDT and YYEEEE. V was shortened by 4 bases and J by 6 bases, with 14 bases between the two germline ends. The CDR3 sequence is 13 residues long.

The V call is TRBV7-8, the J call TRBJ2-1; TRBD2 matches at 11 bases. Germline lookup yields CDR1 SGHVS and CDR2 FQNEAQ. CDR3 length: 12 amino acids. Trimming took 5 bases from V and 13 from J; bases not matched to a gene: 4. For the CDR3, the DNA is TGTGCCAGCAGCCAGACTAGCGGGGTTCAGTTCTTC. As protein: CASSQTSGVQFF.

This clonotype was recorded a few times. V is TRBV29-1 and J is TRBJ2-7; D could derive from TRBD1 or TRBD2 (5 bases each). Germline V gives CDR1 SQVTM, CDR2 ANQGSEA. The CDR3 sequence is 13 residues long. V was cut by 7 bases and J by 0 bases, with 13 bases left in between. The CDR3 region has the DNA TGCAGCGCCACCGGGACGGACTCCTACGAGCAGTACTTC. Its protein product is CSATGTDSYEQYF.